The 3 T cell receptor beta chains presented below share a single source sample, sequenced in a study of blood T cell repertoires in COVID-19 (dated by TCRdb to 2019 to 2021). Libraries were constructed by the immunoSEQ multiplex PCR assay. TCRdb re-hosts the immuneACCESS table, in-frame sequences only. Its copies lack some clones; in the studies checked, an unresolved V gene accounts for under half of them, and the cause for the rest is not known. This sample holds about 250,000 clones; around 84% were observed only once. Under 2% of the sample belongs to the ten largest clones. Sequencing used PBMCs or T cells enriched from blood (not recorded which). Receptors were obtained from a woman in her 50s who had recovered from COVID-19.

The genes are TRBV9 and TRBJ2-7, with 8 bases matching TRBD1. The CDR3 consists of 15 residues. From germline, CDR1 is SGDLS and CDR2 YYNGEE. The ends lost 0 bases at V and 4 bases at J; junction bases unmatched: 6. CDR3 in DNA: TGTGCCAGCAGCGTAGGGGTACAGGGGGTATACGAGCAGTACTTC. Its protein product is CASSVGVQGVYEQYF.

The table lists this clone with a count of one. One end of the junction varies from germline; a read error may be responsible. The rearrangement links TRBV7-7 to TRBJ2-5; TRBD2 matches 13 bases. Germline CDR1 SSHAT, CDR2 FNYEAQ (reference sequence). There are 15 residues in the CDR3. The CDR3 reads CASTTGLAGEETQYF. Here the CDR3 DNA reads TGTGCTAGCACCACAGGACTAGCGGGAGAAGAGACCCAGTACTTC.

The gene calls are TRBV27 and TRBJ2-1; D not certain. Germline CDR1 is MNHEY and CDR2 is SMNVEV (reference sequence). This CDR3 region has 12 residues. The ends were cut back, 6 bases at V and 6 bases at J, with 9 bases in the middle. The CDR3 loop reads CASSSPRNEQFF. CDR3 sequence (DNA): TGTGCCAGCAGCTCTCCTCGCAATGAGCAGTTCTTC.